This record concerns one T cell receptor beta chain sequence. Cohorts were assigned according to the clinical history that participants reported. These data come from a study of blood T cell repertoires in COVID-19. CDR1 and CDR2 (germline): LNHDA, SQIVND (reference sequence). There are 15 residues in the CDR3. The trim removed 3 bases at V and 5 bases at J, leaving 6 bases unmatched. The repertoire was sequenced with immunoSEQ multiplex PCR; TCRdb's copy has only in-frame clones and lacks some. Of over 200,000 clones detected, around 90% appear once; the ten largest clones hold over 13%. Sequenced: PBMCs or T cells enriched from blood (not recorded which). The chain has TRBV19 and TRBJ2-3; 9 nucleotides line up with TRBD1. This receptor was identified in a man in his thirties or forties who had been exposed to COVID-19. The CDR3 region is CASSIGTGNRDTQYF. CDR3 bases: TGTGCCAGTAGTATTGGGACAGGGAATAGAGATACGCAGTATTTT.